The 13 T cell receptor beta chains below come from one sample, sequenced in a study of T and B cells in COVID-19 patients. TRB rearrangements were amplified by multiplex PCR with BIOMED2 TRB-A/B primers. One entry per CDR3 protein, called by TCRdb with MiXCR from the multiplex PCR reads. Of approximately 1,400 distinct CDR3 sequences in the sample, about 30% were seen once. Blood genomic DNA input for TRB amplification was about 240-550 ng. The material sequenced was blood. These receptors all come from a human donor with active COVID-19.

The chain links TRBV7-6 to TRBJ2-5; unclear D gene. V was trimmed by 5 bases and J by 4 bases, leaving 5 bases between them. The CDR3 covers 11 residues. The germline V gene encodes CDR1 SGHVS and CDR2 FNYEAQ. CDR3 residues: CASSNRETQYF. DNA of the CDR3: TGTGCCAGCAGCAATAGAGAGACCCAGTACTTC.

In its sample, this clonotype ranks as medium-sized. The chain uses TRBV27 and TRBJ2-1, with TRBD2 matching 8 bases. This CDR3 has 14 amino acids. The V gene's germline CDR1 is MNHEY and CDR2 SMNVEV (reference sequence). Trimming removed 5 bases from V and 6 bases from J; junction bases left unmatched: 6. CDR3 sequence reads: CASSRGGSGNEQFF. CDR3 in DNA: TGTGCCAGCAGTCGGGGGGGGTCTGGCAATGAGCAGTTCTTC.

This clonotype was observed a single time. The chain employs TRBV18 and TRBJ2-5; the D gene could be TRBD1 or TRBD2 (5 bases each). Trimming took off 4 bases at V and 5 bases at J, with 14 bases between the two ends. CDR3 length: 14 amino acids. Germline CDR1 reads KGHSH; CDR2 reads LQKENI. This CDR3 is CASSRGASAETQYF. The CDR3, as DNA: TGTGCCAGCTCACGAGGGGCCAGTGCGGAGACCCAGTACTTC. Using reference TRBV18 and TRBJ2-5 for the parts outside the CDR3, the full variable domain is NAGVMQNPRHLVRRRGQEARLRCSPMKGHSHVYWYRQLPEEGLKFMVYLQKENIIDESGMPKERFSAEFPKEGPSILRIQQVVRGDSAAYFCASSRGASAETQYFGPGTRLLVL.

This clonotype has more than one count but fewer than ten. The CDR3 nucleotides read TGTGCCAGCAGTTACGCGGGAGAGTCCTACGAGCAGTACTTC. This codes for CASSYAGESYEQYF. The chain is built from TRBV6-2 or TRBV6-3 and TRBJ2-7; 7 nucleotides match TRBD2. The CDR3 covers 14 residues. Germline CDR1 is MNHEY and CDR2 is SVGEGT. Trimming at V came to 2 bases and at J to 1 base, leaving 2 bases not matched to a gene.

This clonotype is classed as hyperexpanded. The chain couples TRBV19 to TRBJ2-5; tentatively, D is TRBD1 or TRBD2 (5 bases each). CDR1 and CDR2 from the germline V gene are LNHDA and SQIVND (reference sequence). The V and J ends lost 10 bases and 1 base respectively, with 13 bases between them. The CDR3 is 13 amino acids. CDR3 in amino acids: CATSQDFQETQYF. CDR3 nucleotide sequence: TGTGCCACCTCACAGGACTTCCAAGAGACCCAGTACTTC.

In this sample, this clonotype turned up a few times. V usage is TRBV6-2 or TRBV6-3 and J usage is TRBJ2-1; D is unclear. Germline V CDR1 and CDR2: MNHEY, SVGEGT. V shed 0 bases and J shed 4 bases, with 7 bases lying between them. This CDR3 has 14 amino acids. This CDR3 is CASSYSSDYNEQFF. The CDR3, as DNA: TGTGCCAGCAGTTACTCGAGCGATTACAATGAGCAGTTCTTC.

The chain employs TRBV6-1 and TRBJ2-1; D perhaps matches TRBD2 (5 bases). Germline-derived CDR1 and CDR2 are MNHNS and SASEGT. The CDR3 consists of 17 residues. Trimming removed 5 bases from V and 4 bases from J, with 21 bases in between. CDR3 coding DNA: TGTGCCAGCAGTCTCCAAATACCTCGGACGGGGTACAATGAGCAGTTCTTC. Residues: CASSLQIPRTGYNEQFF.

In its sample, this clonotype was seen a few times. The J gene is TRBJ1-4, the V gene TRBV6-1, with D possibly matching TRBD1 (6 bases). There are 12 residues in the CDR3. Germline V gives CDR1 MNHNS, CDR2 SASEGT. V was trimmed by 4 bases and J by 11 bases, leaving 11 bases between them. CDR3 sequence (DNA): TGTGCCAGCAGTGGGCACAGGGAGAAACTGTTTTTT. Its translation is CASSGHREKLFF.

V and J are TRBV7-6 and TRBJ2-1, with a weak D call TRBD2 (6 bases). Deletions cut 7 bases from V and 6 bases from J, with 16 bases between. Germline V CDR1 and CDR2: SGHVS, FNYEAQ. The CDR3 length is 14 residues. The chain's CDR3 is CASTLAHSSNEQFF. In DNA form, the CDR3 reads TGTGCCAGCACCCTAGCGCACAGCAGCAATGAGCAGTTCTTC.

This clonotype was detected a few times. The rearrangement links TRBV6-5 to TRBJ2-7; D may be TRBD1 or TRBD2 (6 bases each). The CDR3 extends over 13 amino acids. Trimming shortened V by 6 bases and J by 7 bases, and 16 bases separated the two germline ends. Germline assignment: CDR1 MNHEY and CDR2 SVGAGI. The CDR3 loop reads CASRRDTGGEQYF. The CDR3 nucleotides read TGTGCCAGCAGGCGGGACACTGGAGGGGAGCAGTACTTC.

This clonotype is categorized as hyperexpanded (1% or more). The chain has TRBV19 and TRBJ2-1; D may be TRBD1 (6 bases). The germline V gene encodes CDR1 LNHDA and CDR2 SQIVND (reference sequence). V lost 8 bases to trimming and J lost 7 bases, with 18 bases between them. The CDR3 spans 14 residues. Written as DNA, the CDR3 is TGTGCCAGTCAGGGGCTAGTGGATGAGAATGAGCAGTTCTTC. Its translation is CASQGLVDENEQFF.

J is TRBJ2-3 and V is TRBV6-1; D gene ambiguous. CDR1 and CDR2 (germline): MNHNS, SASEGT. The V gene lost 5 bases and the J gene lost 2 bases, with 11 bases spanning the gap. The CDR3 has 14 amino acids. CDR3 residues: CASSMGILTDTQYF. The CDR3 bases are TGTGCCAGCAGTATGGGCATACTCACAGATACGCAGTATTTT.

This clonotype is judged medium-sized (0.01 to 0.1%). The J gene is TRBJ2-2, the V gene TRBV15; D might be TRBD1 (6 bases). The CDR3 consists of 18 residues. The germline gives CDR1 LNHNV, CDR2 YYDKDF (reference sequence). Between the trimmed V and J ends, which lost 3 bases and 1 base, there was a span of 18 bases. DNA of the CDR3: TGTGCCACCAGCAGCTCCTCTTACAGAGGGGGGAACACCGGGGAGCTGTTTTTT. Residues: CATSSSSYRGGNTGELFF. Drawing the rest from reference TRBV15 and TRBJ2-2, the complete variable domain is DAMVIQNPRYQVTQFGKPVTLSCSQTLNHNVMYWYQQKSSQAPKLLFHYYDKDFNNEADTPDNFQSRRPNTSFCFLDIRSPGLGDTAMYLCATSSSSYRGGNTGELFFGEGSRLTVL.